The T cell receptor (beta chain) described here comes from a study of OX40 agonist ivuxolimab in advanced cancers. Looking at the study overall: Partial responses were seen in three patients, one with hepatocellular carcinoma and two with cutaneous melanoma.

Assay: immunoSEQ multiplex PCR; the TCRdb copy retains only in-frame clones and omits some. The sample includes 55,000 or so clones, 88% seen only once; the top ten take 6.9%. The CDR3 length is 15 residues. CDR1 SGHNT and CDR2 YYREEE come from the germline V gene (reference sequence). V lost 5 bases to trimming and J lost 8 bases; unmatched junction nucleotides: 6. For this clone: Its antigen is as yet unknown.

Study findings and constraints: Circulating CD4+ and CD8+ T cells showed clonal expansion by week 6 at 0.1 to 3.0 mg/kg.

The material sequenced was CD4+ or CD8+ T cells sorted from blood, taken in a trial of the OX40 agonist ivuxolimab. The clonotype was recovered from an adult with an advanced solid tumor such as melanoma, head and neck, liver or kidney cancer. J is TRBJ2-1 and V is TRBV5-4; 14 nucleotides match TRBD2. As DNA, the CDR3 is TGTGCCAGCAGTTACGGACTAGCGGGAGGCGATGAGCAGTTCTTC. Translation gives CASSYGLAGGDEQFF.